Each of the 29 T cell receptor beta chains below was sequenced from the same sample in a study of control samples from healthy donors and cancer patients. Only in-frame clones appear in the TCRdb table, and some are missing; sequencing was by immunoSEQ multiplex PCR. The sample lists about 83,000 clones, about nine tenths occurring once. The specimen sequenced was blood. These receptors originate from a man aged 25-45 years in good health.

The chain employs TRBV4-2 and TRBJ2-7; D unresolved. Germline-derived CDR1 and CDR2 are LGHNA and YNFKEQ. This CDR3 is 16 amino acids long. With 0 bases removed from V and 0 bases from J, the gap between germline ends came to 12 bases. The CDR3 loop is CASSQEGGQHSYEQYF. CDR3 nucleotide sequence: TGTGCCAGCAGCCAAGAGGGCGGCCAACACTCCTACGAGCAGTACTTC.

V usage is TRBV9 and J usage is TRBJ1-2; no clear D gene. The V gene lost 2 bases and the J gene lost 3 bases, with 14 bases spanning the gap. CDR1 and CDR2 (germline): SGDLS, YYNGEE. This CDR3 contains 15 residues. CDR3 in DNA: TGTGCCAGCAGCGTGGGTCCGGGGATGGACTATGGCTACACCTTC. Protein sequence: CASSVGPGMDYGYTF.

The chain couples TRBV6-4 to TRBJ2-3; TRBD1 is a possible D gene (6 bases). The ends were cut back, 4 bases at V and 1 base at J, with 12 bases in the middle. This CDR3 is 15 amino acids long. Germline V gene sequence: CDR1 MRHNA, CDR2 SNTAGT. CDR3 residues: CASSAGTTGTDTQYF. The CDR3 DNA is TGTGCCAGCAGTGCCGGGACAACCGGCACAGATACGCAGTATTTT.

The V gene is TRBV21-1, the J gene TRBJ2-5; the DNA was not used to check the table's D call, TRBD1. TRBV21-1 is tagged as a pseudogene. This CDR3 comprises 13 residues. The CDR3 coding sequence is TGTGCCAGCAGCAAAGTTGGCCGAGAGACCCAGTACTTC. It is translated as CASSKVGRETQYF.

The chain has TRBV23-1 and TRBJ1-3; 9 nucleotides agree with TRBD1. TRBV23-1 is reported as an ORF; its role is uncertain. The CDR3 runs to 16 residues. The V segment lost 7 bases and the J segment 2 bases; nucleotides outside the gene matches: 9. The CDR3 sequence: CASTPGQGVAGNTIYF. The DNA of the CDR3 is TGCGCCAGCACTCCGGGACAGGGAGTAGCTGGAAACACCATATATTTT.

V gene TRBV7-2 combines with J gene TRBJ1-2; the D gene is possibly TRBD1 (5 bases). The CDR3 runs 13 residues. V was pared by 5 bases and J by 7 bases, with 14 bases between. Germline V gene sequence: CDR1 SGHTA, CDR2 FQGNSA. The CDR3 DNA reads as TGTGCCAGCAGCCAGATCAGGGAACGTGGCTACACCTTC. As protein: CASSQIRERGYTF.

DNA for the CDR3: TGTGCCAGCAGTTATAGGGACCCTTCGAAGGGGGAGCTGTTTTTT. Its translation is CASSYRDPSKGELFF. V usage is TRBV6-5 and J usage is TRBJ2-2; D may be TRBD1 or TRBD2 (5 bases each). Germline lookup yields CDR1 MNHEY and CDR2 SVGAGI. The CDR3 has 15 amino acids. Deletions cut 3 bases from V and 8 bases from J, with 16 bases between.

As DNA, the CDR3 is TGTGCCACCAGTGATTTCAATCAGCCCCAGCATTTT. Translating it yields CATSDFNQPQHF. The chain recombines TRBV24-1 with TRBJ1-5, with unresolved D. The CDR3 consists of 12 residues. Trimming cost V 1 base and J 3 bases, with 0 bases left between them. Looked up from germline, CDR1 is KGHDR and CDR2 is SFDVKD.

J is TRBJ2-7 and V is TRBV4-1, with 10 bases matching TRBD2. Per germline, CDR1 MGHRA and CDR2 YSYEKL. Unmatched junction bases numbered 12, after V lost 0 bases and J lost 4 bases. The CDR3 runs 18 residues. CDR3 amino acids: CASSQDRWSTSGSYEQYF. CDR3 bases: TGCGCCAGCAGCCAAGATCGTTGGTCGACTAGCGGGTCGTACGAGCAGTACTTC.

The CDR3: CASSEIPGAAYGYTF. The CDR3 DNA follows: TGTGCCAGCAGTGAAATCCCTGGGGCCGCGTATGGCTACACCTTC. This chain connects TRBV25-1 to TRBJ1-2, with D possibly TRBD1 on 5 matching bases. CDR1 MGHDK and CDR2 SYGVNS come from the germline V gene. With 2 bases removed from V and 5 bases from J, the gap between germline ends came to 15 bases. The CDR3 loop spans 15 amino acids.

This sequence joins TRBV27 and TRBJ1-3; D remains unclear. This CDR3 contains 13 residues. V lost 5 bases and J lost 0, with 5 bases in between. Germline CDR1 MNHEY, CDR2 SMNVEV (reference sequence). The CDR3 DNA is TGTGCCAGCAGTCCCGGCTCTGGAAACACCATATATTTT. Translating gives CASSPGSGNTIYF.

This chain joins TRBV9 and TRBJ1-4, with a tentative D call TRBD1 (5 bases). The CDR3 extends over 13 amino acids. Germline CDR1 and CDR2: SGDLS and YYNGEE. V was pared by 7 bases and J by 4 bases, with 11 bases between. The CDR3 protein is CASGRGNNEKLFF. Written as DNA, the CDR3 is TGTGCCAGCGGTAGGGGTAATAATGAAAAACTGTTTTTT.

This chain connects TRBV9 to TRBJ2-1; D may be TRBD1 or TRBD2 (5 bases each). The CDR3 loop spans 17 amino acids. Looked up from germline, CDR1 is SGDLS and CDR2 is YYNGEE. Deletions cut 0 bases from V and 6 bases from J, with 19 bases between. The CDR3 protein is CASSVATGTLTPNEQFF. CDR3 sequence (DNA): TGTGCCAGCAGCGTAGCTACCGGGACGTTGACCCCCAATGAGCAGTTCTTC.

This clone has just one count. J is TRBJ2-1 and V is TRBV6-6; 8 bases are shared with TRBD2. CDR3 length: 15 residues. The germline V gene encodes CDR1 MNHNY and CDR2 SVGAGI (reference sequence). The J segment lost 8 bases and the V segment lost 2 bases, leaving 8 bases of the junction unmatched. As DNA, the CDR3 is TGTGCCAGCAGTTACGCGGCTAGCGGGTTCGATGAGCAGTTCTTC. Its protein is CASSYAASGFDEQFF.

The chain recombines TRBV5-1 with TRBJ1-2; 10 nucleotides agree with TRBD1. The germline V gene encodes CDR1 SGHRS and CDR2 YFSETQ. CDR3 size: 14 residues. Trimming removed 0 bases from V and 8 bases from J; junction bases left unmatched: 4. CDR3 sequence (DNA): TGCGCCAGCAGCTTGGGACAGGGGGCGCTGGGCTACACCTTC. Its protein is CASSLGQGALGYTF.

The V call is TRBV18, the J call TRBJ2-5, with unresolved D. CDR3 length equals 13 residues. V lost 6 bases and J 2 bases, leaving 10 bases between the germline ends. Germline CDR1 and CDR2: KGHSH and LQKENI. This CDR3 is CASSAVGQETQYF. In DNA, the CDR3 is TGTGCCAGCTCGGCCGTAGGACAAGAGACCCAGTACTTC.

V and J are TRBV24-1 and TRBJ1-6; 10 nucleotides agree with TRBD1. CDR1 is KGHDR, CDR2 SFDVKD, per germline. CDR3 size: 19 residues. Germline trimming cut 3 bases from V and 2 bases from J; bases unmatched to any gene: 9. The CDR3 coding sequence is TGTGCCACCAGTGATCTGGGGACAGGGGTGGAGGCCTATAATTCACCCCTCCACTTT. Its translation: CATSDLGTGVEAYNSPLHF.

The rearrangement joins TRBV4-2 to TRBJ1-3, with D tentatively TRBD1 (6 bases). CDR1 LGHNA and CDR2 YNFKEQ come from the germline V gene. The CDR3 totals 15 residues. V was clipped by 4 bases and J by 2 bases, with 12 bases between them. The CDR3 is CASSPGTSTGNTIYF. CDR3 sequence (DNA): TGTGCCAGCAGCCCAGGGACATCGACTGGAAACACCATATATTTT.

V is TRBV5-1 and J is TRBJ1-1, with D possibly TRBD1 on 5 matching bases. Germline lookup yields CDR1 SGHRS and CDR2 YFSETQ. Trimming shortened V by 2 bases and J by 3 bases, and 14 bases separated the two germline ends. The CDR3 extends over 15 amino acids. The CDR3 DNA follows: TGCGCCAGCAGCTTAGGACGGGGACGGGACACTGAAGCTTTCTTT. It is translated as CASSLGRGRDTEAFF.

V is TRBV7-2 and J is TRBJ2-3, with 12 positions matching TRBD2. Germline CDR1 is SGHTA and CDR2 is FQGNSA. Trimming cost V 7 bases and J 2 bases; bases outside gene matches: 4. The CDR3 runs 15 residues. CDR3 protein: CASTTSGGITDTQYF. CDR3 bases: TGTGCCAGCACTACTAGCGGGGGGATCACAGATACGCAGTATTTT.

V gene TRBV27 combines with J gene TRBJ2-1; D remains unclear. Germline V lookup: CDR1 MNHEY, CDR2 SMNVEV (reference sequence). Trimming took 3 bases from V and 6 from J, leaving 12 bases between them. The CDR3 extends over 14 amino acids. CDR3 DNA sequence: TGTGCCAGCAGTTTTGGTCCTACTATCAATGAGCAGTTCTTC. Translated: CASSFGPTINEQFF.

The gene calls are TRBV9 and TRBJ1-1; maybe TRBD1 (5 bases). CDR1 and CDR2 (germline): SGDLS, YYNGEE. CDR3 length equals 14 residues. V lost 4 bases and J 4 bases, leaving 14 bases between the germline ends. The CDR3 DNA sequence: TGTGCCAGCAGCTCTTCAGGGTATGGCACTGAAGCTTTCTTT. Translated: CASSSSGYGTEAFF.

The chain carries TRBV19 and TRBJ2-2; D is uncertain. CDR3 length: 13 residues. Germline CDR1 and CDR2: LNHDA and SQIVND (reference sequence). Trimming cost V 10 bases and J 6 bases, with 15 bases left between them. The CDR3: CATSSIQPGELFF. In nucleotides, the CDR3 is TGTGCCACCAGTAGCATCCAGCCCGGGGAGCTGTTTTTT.

The chain combines TRBV30 with TRBJ1-3; D gene ambiguous. Germline CDR1 reads GTSNPN; CDR2 reads SVGIG (reference sequence). Deletions cut 7 bases from V and 1 base from J, with 11 bases between. CDR3 length: 13 residues. In nucleotides, the CDR3 is TGTGCCTTTCTGAGCGGGTCTGGAAACACCATATATTTT. Its protein product is CAFLSGSGNTIYF.

The J gene is TRBJ2-5, the V gene TRBV7-9; D is possibly TRBD1 (7 bases). The V end lost 3 bases, the J end lost 4 bases, and 12 bases lay between the germline ends. The CDR3 sequence is 14 residues long. Germline V gives CDR1 SEHNR, CDR2 FQNEAQ (reference sequence). The CDR3 spells CASSFSGGIETQYF. CDR3 in DNA: TGTGCCAGCAGCTTTTCAGGGGGGATAGAGACCCAGTACTTC.

The chain has TRBV12-3 or TRBV12-4 and TRBJ1-1, with D possibly TRBD1 on 5 matching bases. The length of the CDR3 is 13 residues. With 6 bases removed from V and 5 bases from J, the gap between germline ends came to 13 bases. The CDR3: CASRPRRGTEAFF. The CDR3 DNA reads TGTGCCAGCAGACCCCGGCGGGGGACTGAAGCTTTCTTT.

This rearrangement joins TRBV24-1 to TRBJ2-3; 10 bases fit TRBD2. Per germline, CDR1 KGHDR and CDR2 SFDVKD. The V and J ends lost 4 bases and 6 bases, in that order; junction bases with no gene match: 6. The CDR3 covers 15 residues. CDR3: CATSDSSGGADTQYF. DNA for the CDR3: TGTGCCACCAGTGACTCTAGCGGGGGTGCCGATACGCAGTATTTT.

The chain carries TRBV7-9 and TRBJ2-1; D unclear. V lost 3 bases to trimming and J lost 8 bases, with 14 bases between them. This CDR3 has 14 residues. Germline CDR1 reads SEHNR; CDR2 reads FQNEAQ (reference sequence). CDR3 nucleotides: TGTGCCAGCAGCTTTGGCTCAACGTCCGATGAGCAGTTCTTC. Residues: CASSFGSTSDEQFF.

The V and J genes are TRBV7-6 and TRBJ2-6; TRBD2 matches 9 bases. This CDR3 region has 17 residues. The germline V gene encodes CDR1 SGHVS and CDR2 FNYEAQ. The ends lost 8 bases at V and 0 bases at J; junction bases unmatched: 8. Written as DNA, the CDR3 is TGTGCCAGCGTTAGGACTAGCGCGATCTCTGGGGCCAACGTCCTGACTTTC. This codes for CASVRTSAISGANVLTF.